This T cell receptor beta chain was profiled in a study of Ad26.COV2.S vaccination and SARS-CoV-2 variants. Whole-study context: Administration of Ad26.COV2.S was intramuscular, either once or twice 56 days apart.

Study conclusions and caveats: Substantial breadth was reportedly displayed by spike-specific CD8+ and CD4+ T cell responses after vaccination. People who got the vaccine or the placebo had similar non-spike TCR breadth. The study found higher spike-specific TCR breadth in vaccine than placebo recipients.

The treatment denotes: over 15 received Ad26.COV2.S at low or high dose, single or two shots; about 5 received placebo; per-sample allocation not given. Collection of the samples took place on day 63 after the first injection of vaccine or placebo. The CDR3 sequence is 16 residues long. V dropped 6 bases and J dropped 5 bases, with 22 bases sitting between them. Germline V CDR1 and CDR2: MDHEN, SYDVKM. About this clone: Its antigen is unknown.

Assay used: immunoSEQ multiplex PCR; TCRdb lists only in-frame clones, some missing. The table lists 430,000 or so clones, roughly nine tenths of them singletons. The V gene is TRBV28, the J gene TRBJ1-1; possible D gene TRBD1, 5 bases. The sample was peripheral blood, taken in a trial of Ad26.COV2.S vaccine versus placebo. The TCR originated in a person aged 18 to 59 who received the Ad26.COV2.S COVID-19 vaccine or a placebo. The DNA of the CDR3 is TGTGCCAGCAGCTCGAAACAACCGGGGCCTAAGACTGAAGCTTTCTTT. It yields the protein CASSSKQPGPKTEAFF.